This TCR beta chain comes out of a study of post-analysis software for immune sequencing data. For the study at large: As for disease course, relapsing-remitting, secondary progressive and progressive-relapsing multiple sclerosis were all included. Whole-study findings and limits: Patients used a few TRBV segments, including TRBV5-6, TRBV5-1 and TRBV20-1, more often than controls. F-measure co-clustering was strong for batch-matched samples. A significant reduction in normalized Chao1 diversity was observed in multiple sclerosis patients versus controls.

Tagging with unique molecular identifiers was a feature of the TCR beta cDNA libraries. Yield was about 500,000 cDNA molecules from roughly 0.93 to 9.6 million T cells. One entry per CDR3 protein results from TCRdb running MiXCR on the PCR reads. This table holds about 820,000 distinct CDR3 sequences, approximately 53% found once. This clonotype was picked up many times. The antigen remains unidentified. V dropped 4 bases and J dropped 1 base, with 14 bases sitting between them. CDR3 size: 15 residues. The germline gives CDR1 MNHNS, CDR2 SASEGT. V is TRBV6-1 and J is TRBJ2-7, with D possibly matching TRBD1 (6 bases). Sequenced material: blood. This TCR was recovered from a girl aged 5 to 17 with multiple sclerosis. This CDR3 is CASSVLPQGSYEQYF. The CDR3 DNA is TGTGCCAGCAGTGTCCTCCCACAGGGTTCCTACGAGCAGTACTTC.